Listed below are T cell receptor beta chains from one sample, sequenced in a study of shared clonotypes between healthy human individuals. The data were produced by immunoSEQ multiplex PCR, yet TCRdb's version contains in-frame clones alone and is incomplete. This sample has 2 million to 2.5 million clones; approximately 94% occur once, and the top ten carry 0.1% to 0.15%. The material sequenced was naive CD4+ T cells sorted from blood. The receptors were gathered from a man aged 18 to 29 in good health. CDR3s include the opening cysteine and the closing phenylalanine or tryptophan. The order of the fields is J gene, V gene, D gene, clone size, CDR3 DNA, CDR3 protein. D genes are given only for firm matches. Only some rows state a clone size, as once, few, many or a class for expanded clones.

TRBJ2-7 | TRBV5-1 | - | - | TGCGCCAGCAGCTTGGCCCGGGGGACAGTCTCCTACGAGCAGTACTTC | CASSLARGTVSYEQYF
TRBJ2-2 | TRBV18 | TRBD1 | - | TGTGCCAGCTCACCGGGACAGTTGAACACCGGGGAGCTGTTTTTT | CASSPGQLNTGELFF
TRBJ2-7 | TRBV7-8 | - | - | TGTGCCAGCAGCTTAGTTGGACCGACCGAGCAGTACTTC | CASSLVGPTEQYF
TRBJ2-5 | TRBV2 | - | - | TGTGCCAGCCGGATTGGGGCCGCAGAGACCCAGTACTTC | CASRIGAAETQYF
TRBJ2-1 | TRBV7-8 | TRBD2 | - | TGTGCCAGCAGGTGGGGACTAGTCGGTAATGAGCAGTTCTTC | CASRWGLVGNEQFF
TRBJ2-3 | TRBV18 | - | - | TGTGCCAGCTCACAAAGGGTAGCGGCGCACACAGATACGCAGTATTTT | CASSQRVAAHTDTQYF
TRBJ1-5 | TRBV5-6 | TRBD1 | - | TGTGCCAGCAGCTCCAGAAACCGGGACAGGGACCAGCCCCAGCATTTT | CASSSRNRDRDQPQHF
TRBJ1-5 | TRBV10-3 | - | - | TGTGCCATCAGCTCGGGGAGGGAGGACAATCAGCCCCAGCATTTT | CAISSGREDNQPQHF
TRBJ1-5 | TRBV6-1 | - | - | TGTGCCAGCAGCGGTGAGGGAATTCGTAATCAGCCCCAGCATTTT | CASSGEGIRNQPQHF
TRBJ2-7 | TRBV6-6 | - | - | TGTGCCAGCAGTTACCCGGACGGTAAAAGCTCCTACGAGCAGTACTTC | CASSYPDGKSSYEQYF
TRBJ1-3 | TRBV4-1 | - | - | TGCGCCAGCAGCCAAGTGCCTGGAAACACCATATATTTT | CASSQVPGNTIYF
TRBJ2-7 | TRBV18 | - | - | TGTGCCAGCTCACCTATGACGGCCGAGCAGTACTTC | CASSPMTAEQYF
TRBJ1-2 | TRBV18 | TRBD1 | - | TGTGCCAGCTCACCACTCCCCCCAGCACAGGGGCCCAACTATGGCTACACCTTC | CASSPLPPAQGPNYGYTF
TRBJ1-1 | TRBV30 | TRBD1 | - | TGTGCCTGGAGTGCCGGACAGGGGAGCTTTGAAGCTTTCTTT | CAWSAGQGSFEAFF
TRBJ2-5 | TRBV7-2 | - | - | TGTGCCAGCAGCTTAGCGGGAGAGGTGCAAGAGACCCAGTACTTC | CASSLAGEVQETQYF
TRBJ1-5 | TRBV6-5 | - | - | TGTGCCAGCAGGCAAAGGGAGCACTCGAATCAGCCCCAGCATTTT | CASRQREHSNQPQHF
TRBJ2-1 | TRBV2 | - | - | TGTGCCAGCACCGAAGGGCTAGCCGGCAATGAGCAGTTCTTC | CASTEGLAGNEQFF
TRBJ2-3 | TRBV29-1 | TRBD1 | - | TGCAGCGTTGTCGTCAGCAGGGGGTTATTCACAGATACGCAGTATTTT | CSVVVSRGLFTDTQYF
TRBJ2-4 | TRBV29-1 | - | - | TGCAGCGTTGAAGAGGGGAGTAGCATTCAGTACTTC | CSVEEGSSIQYF
TRBJ2-1 | TRBV7-2 | - | once | TGTGCCAGCAGCTCCGGATCCTACAATGAGCAGTTCTTC | CASSSGSYNEQFF